This TCR beta chain was recorded in a study of cytomegalovirus exposure and HLA in healthy donors. Researchers ran the PCR with 60 Vbeta and 13 Jbeta primers. Per the study methods: There were 70 million to 95 million unique TCR beta chains by a later count, and approximately 10 million of them were shared. The assay was immunoSEQ multiplex PCR, and TCRdb's table has in-frame clones only and misses some. V, J and clone size are taken as reported in that table, and D and trimming were inferred from the DNA itself. This sample has roughly 150,000 clones, with roughly 74% found just once. Trimming stripped 0 bases from V and 6 bases from J, with 12 bases between. The V gene's germline CDR1 is PRHDT and CDR2 FYEKMQ (reference sequence). This CDR3 spans 14 amino acids.

This TCR came from a woman aged 40-49 years in good health and CMV-seropositive. The gene calls are TRBV13 and TRBJ2-7; D is possibly TRBD1 (5 bases). Material for sequencing was PBMCs. The CDR3 here is CASSLGQGDSEQYF. CDR3 coding DNA: TGTGCCAGCAGCTTAGGGCAGGGTGACAGCGAGCAGTACTTC.